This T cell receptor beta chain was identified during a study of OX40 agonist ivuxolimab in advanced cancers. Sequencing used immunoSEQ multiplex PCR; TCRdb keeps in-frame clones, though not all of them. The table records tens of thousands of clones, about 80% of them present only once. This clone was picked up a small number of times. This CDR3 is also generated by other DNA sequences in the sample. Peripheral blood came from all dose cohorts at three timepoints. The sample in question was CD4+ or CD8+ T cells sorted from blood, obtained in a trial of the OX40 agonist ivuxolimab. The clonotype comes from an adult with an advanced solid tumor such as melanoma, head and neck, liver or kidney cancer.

CDR3 DNA sequence: TGTGCCAGCAGCGGGAGACAGGGTAATGAGCAGTTCTTC. It translates to CASSGRQGNEQFF. This chain joins TRBV7-8 and TRBJ2-1; 7 bases are shared with TRBD1. Trimming cost V 5 bases and J 7 bases; bases outside gene matches: 5. Germline CDR1 reads SGHVS; CDR2 reads FQNEAQ. The CDR3 spans 13 residues.